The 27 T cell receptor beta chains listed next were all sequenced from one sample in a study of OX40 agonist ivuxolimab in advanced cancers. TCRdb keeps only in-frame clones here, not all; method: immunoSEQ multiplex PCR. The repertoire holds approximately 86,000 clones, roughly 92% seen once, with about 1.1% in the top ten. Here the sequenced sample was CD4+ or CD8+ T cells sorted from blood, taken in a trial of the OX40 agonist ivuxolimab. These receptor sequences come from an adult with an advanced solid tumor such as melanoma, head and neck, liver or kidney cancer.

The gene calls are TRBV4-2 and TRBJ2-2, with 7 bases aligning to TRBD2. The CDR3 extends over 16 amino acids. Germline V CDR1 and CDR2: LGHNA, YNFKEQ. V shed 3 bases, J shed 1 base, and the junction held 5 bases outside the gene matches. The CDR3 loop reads CASSQRLAQNTGELFF. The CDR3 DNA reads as TGTGCCAGCAGCCAGAGACTAGCTCAGAACACCGGGGAGCTGTTTTTT.

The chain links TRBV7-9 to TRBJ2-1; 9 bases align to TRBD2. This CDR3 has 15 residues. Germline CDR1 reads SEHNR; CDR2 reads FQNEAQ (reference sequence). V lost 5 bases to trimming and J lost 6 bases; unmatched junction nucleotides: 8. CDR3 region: CASSLTSGQVNEQFF. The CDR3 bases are TGTGCCAGCAGCCTGACTAGCGGCCAAGTCAATGAGCAGTTCTTC.

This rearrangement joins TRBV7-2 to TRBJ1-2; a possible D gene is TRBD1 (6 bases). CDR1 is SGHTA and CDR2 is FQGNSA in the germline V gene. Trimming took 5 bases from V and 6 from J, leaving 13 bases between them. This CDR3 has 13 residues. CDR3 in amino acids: CASSMDSIDGYTF. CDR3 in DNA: TGTGCCAGCAGCATGGACAGTATAGATGGCTACACCTTC.

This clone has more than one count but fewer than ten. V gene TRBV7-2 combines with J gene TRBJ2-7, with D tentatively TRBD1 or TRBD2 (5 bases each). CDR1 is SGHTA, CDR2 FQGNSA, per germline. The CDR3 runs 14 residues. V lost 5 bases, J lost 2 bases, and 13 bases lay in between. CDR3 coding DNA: TGTGCCAGCAGCCCCCGGGGCCTCGCCTACGAGCAGTACTTC. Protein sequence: CASSPRGLAYEQYF.

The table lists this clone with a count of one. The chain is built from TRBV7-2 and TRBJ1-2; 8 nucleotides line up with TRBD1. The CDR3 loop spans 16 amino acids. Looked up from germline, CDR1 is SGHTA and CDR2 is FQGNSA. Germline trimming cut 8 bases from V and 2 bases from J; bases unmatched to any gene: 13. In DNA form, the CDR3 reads TGTGCCAGCGATTCCCGGACAGGGTCCTTAAACTATGGCTACACCTTC. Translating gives CASDSRTGSLNYGYTF.

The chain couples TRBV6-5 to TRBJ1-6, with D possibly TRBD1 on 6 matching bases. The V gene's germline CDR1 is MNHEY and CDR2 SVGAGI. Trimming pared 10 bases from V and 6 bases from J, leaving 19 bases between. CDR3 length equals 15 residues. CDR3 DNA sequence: TGTGCCACCTTAAGTCAAGGGGGATCTAATTCACCCCTCCACTTT. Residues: CATLSQGGSNSPLHF.

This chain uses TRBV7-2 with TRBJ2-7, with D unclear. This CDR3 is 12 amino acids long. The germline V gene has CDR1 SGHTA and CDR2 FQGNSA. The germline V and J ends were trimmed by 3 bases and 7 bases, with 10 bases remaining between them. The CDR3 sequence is CASSLTSGEQYF. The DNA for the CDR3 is TGTGCCAGCAGCTTGACAAGTGGGGAGCAGTACTTC. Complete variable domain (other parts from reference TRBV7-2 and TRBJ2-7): GAGVSQSPSNKVTEKGKDVELRCDPISGHTALYWYRQSLGQGLEFLIYFQGNSAPDKSGLPSDRFSAERTGGSVSTLTIQRTQQEDSAVYLCASSLTSGEQYFGPGTRLTVT.

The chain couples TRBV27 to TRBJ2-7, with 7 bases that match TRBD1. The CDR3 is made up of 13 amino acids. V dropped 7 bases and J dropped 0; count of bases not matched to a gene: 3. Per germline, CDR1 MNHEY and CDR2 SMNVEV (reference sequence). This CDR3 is CASNRQGSYEQYF. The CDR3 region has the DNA TGTGCCAGCAACCGACAGGGCTCCTACGAGCAGTACTTC.

The chain's CDR3 is CASSEGDRPNTGELFF. The CDR3 DNA reads as TGCGCCAGCAGCGAGGGGGACAGGCCGAACACCGGGGAGCTGTTTTTT. This chain links TRBV5-1 with TRBJ2-2; 8 bases line up with TRBD1. The trim removed 4 bases at V and 0 bases at J, leaving 5 bases unmatched. CDR1 and CDR2 from the germline V gene are SGHRS and YFSETQ. The CDR3 has 16 amino acids.

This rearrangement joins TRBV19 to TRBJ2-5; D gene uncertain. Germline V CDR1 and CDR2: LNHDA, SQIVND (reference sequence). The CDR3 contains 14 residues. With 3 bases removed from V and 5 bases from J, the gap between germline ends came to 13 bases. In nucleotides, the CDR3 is TGTGCCAGTAGTATGCGAACAATCGGGGAGACCCAGTACTTC. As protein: CASSMRTIGETQYF.

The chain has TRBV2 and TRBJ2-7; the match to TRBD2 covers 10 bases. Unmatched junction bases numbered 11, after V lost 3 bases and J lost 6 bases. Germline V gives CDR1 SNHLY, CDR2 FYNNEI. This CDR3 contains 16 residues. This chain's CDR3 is CASSDTWSSGGGEQYF. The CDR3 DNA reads TGTGCCAGCAGTGATACCTGGTCTAGCGGGGGCGGCGAGCAGTACTTC.

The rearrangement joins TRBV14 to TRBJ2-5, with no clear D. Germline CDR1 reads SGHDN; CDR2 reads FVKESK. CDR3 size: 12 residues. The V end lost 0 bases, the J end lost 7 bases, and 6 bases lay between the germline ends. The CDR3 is CASSQDRVTQYF. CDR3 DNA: TGTGCCAGCAGCCAAGATCGGGTGACCCAGTACTTC.

CDR3 sequence reads: CASSLARGEAFF. For the CDR3, the DNA is TGTGCCAGCAGCTTGGCCCGGGGTGAAGCTTTCTTT. The chain uses TRBV5-6 and TRBJ1-1; D gene uncertain. V was pared by 0 bases and J by 7 bases, with 7 bases between. CDR1 SGHDT and CDR2 YYEEEE come from the germline V gene. This CDR3 is 12 amino acids long.

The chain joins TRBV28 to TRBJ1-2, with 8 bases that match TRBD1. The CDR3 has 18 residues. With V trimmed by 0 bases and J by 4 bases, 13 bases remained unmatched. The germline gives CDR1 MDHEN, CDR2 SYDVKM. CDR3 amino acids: CASSLWEEMGRGPYGYTF. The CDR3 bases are TGTGCCAGCAGTTTATGGGAAGAGATGGGCAGGGGGCCCTATGGCTACACCTTC.

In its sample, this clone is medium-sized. CDR3 region: CASSLQGGGYTF. In DNA, the CDR3 is TGTGCCAGCAGCCTTCAGGGGGGCGGCTACACCTTC. This chain links TRBV14 with TRBJ1-2; 7 bases align to TRBD1. Per the germline V gene, CDR1 is SGHDN and CDR2 is FVKESK. The CDR3 has 12 residues. Losses at the gene ends were 4 bases for V and 8 bases for J; bases not matched to a gene: 4.

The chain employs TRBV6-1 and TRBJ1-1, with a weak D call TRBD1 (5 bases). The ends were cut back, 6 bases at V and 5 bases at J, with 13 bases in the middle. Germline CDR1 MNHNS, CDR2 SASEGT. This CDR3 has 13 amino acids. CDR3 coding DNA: TGTGCCAGCAGACCAGCAGGGTGGACTGAAGCTTTCTTT. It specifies CASRPAGWTEAFF.

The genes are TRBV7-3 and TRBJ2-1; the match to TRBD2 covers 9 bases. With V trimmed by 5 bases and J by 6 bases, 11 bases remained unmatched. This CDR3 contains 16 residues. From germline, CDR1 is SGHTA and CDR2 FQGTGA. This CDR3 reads CASSPVAGAGVNEQFF. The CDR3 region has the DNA TGTGCCAGCAGCCCTGTAGCGGGAGCGGGGGTCAATGAGCAGTTCTTC.

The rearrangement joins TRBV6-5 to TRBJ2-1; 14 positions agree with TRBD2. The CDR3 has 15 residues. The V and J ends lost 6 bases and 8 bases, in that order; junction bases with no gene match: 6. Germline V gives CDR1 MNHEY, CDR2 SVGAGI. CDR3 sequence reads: CASSEGLAGVYEQFF. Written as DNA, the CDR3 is TGTGCCAGCAGCGAGGGACTAGCGGGAGTCTATGAGCAGTTCTTC.

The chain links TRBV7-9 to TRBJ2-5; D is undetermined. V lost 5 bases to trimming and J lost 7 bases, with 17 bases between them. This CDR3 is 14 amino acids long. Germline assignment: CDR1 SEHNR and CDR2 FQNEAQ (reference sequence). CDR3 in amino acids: CASSRIPRDGTQYF. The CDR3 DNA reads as TGTGCCAGCAGCCGAATACCGCGCGATGGGACCCAGTACTTC.

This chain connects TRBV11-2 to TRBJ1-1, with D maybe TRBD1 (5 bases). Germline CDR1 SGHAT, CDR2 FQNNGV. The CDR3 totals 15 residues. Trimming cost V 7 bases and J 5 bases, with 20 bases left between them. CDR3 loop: CASTWGRAGRTEAFF. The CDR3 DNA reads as TGTGCCAGCACCTGGGGGAGGGCTGGGCGGACTGAAGCTTTCTTT.

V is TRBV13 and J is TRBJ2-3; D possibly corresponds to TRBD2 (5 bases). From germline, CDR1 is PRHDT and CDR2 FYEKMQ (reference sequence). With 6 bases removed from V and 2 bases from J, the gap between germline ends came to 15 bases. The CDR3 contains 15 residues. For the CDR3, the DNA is TGTGCCAGCAGGTTCGCGGGCCTATTCACAGATACGCAGTATTTT. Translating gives CASRFAGLFTDTQYF.

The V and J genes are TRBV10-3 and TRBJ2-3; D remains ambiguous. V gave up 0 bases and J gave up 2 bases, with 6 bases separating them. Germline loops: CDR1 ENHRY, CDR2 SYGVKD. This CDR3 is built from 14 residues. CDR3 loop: CAISESSITDTQYF. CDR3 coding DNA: TGTGCCATCAGTGAGTCGTCTATCACAGATACGCAGTATTTT.

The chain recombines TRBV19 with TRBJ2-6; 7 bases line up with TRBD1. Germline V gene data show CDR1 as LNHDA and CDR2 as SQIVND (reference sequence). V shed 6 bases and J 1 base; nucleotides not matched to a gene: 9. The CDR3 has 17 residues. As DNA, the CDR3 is TGTGCCAGTAGCGTGACAGGGTTAATGTCTGGGGCCAACGTCCTGACTTTC. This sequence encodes CASSVTGLMSGANVLTF.

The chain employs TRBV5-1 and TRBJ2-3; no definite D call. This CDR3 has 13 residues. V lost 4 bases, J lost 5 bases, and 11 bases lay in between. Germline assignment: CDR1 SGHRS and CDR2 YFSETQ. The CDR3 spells CASSPQPGDTQYF. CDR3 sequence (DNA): TGCGCCAGCAGCCCCCAACCCGGAGATACGCAGTATTTT. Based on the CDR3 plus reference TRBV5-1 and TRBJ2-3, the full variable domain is KAGVTQTPRYLIKTRGQQVTLSCSPISGHRSVSWYQQTPGQGLQFLFEYFSETQRNKGNFPGRFSGRQFSNSRSEMNVSTLELGDSALYLCASSPQPGDTQYFGPGTRLTVL.

CDR3 bases: TGCGCCAGCAGCTTGGGTGGGAATTCACCCCTCCACTTT. Its translation is CASSLGGNSPLHF. This rearrangement joins TRBV5-1 to TRBJ1-6; no reliable D call. Germline-derived CDR1 and CDR2 are SGHRS and YFSETQ. Trimming shortened V by 0 bases and J by 7 bases, and 5 bases separated the two germline ends. This CDR3 spans 13 amino acids.

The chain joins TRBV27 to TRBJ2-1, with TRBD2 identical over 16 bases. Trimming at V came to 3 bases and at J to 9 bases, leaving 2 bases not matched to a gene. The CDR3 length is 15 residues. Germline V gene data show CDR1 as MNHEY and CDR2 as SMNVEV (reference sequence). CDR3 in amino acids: CASSLGLAGGIEQFF. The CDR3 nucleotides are TGTGCCAGCAGTTTGGGACTAGCGGGAGGGATTGAGCAGTTCTTC.

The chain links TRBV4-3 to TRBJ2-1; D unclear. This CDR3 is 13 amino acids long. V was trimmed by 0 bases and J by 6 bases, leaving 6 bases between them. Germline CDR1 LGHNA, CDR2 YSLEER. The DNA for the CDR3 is TGCGCCAGCAGCCAAGAGCTAAGCAATGAGCAGTTCTTC. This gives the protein CASSQELSNEQFF.